This T cell receptor beta chain was profiled in a study of cytomegalovirus exposure and HLA in healthy donors (dated by TCRdb to the late 2010s). Regarding the research as a whole: An earlier analysis of several hundred of the donors reported more than 250 Gb of sequence data and 117 million unique TCR beta sequences from some 180 million T cells. HLA typing covered class I and class II loci at four-digit resolution. About 310 gigabases of sequencing data and around 87 million unique TCR sequences were included in an early release covering about 700 HLA-typed donors. Using immunosequencing, the study profiled T cell repertoires from about 620 subjects and related those repertoires to cytomegalovirus serostatus. To predict cytomegalovirus infection status, the study brought together high-throughput TCR immunosequencing, statistical association of individual TCRs with disease status, and machine learning. In a later analysis, previously published TCR beta repertoires from 666 donors were re-analyzed and high-resolution HLA genotyping was added so that TCR occurrence patterns could be studied. A later genetic analysis took genome-wide SNP genotypes for about 55% of the 666 donors and used that subset as a discovery cohort. Every discovery cohort repertoire had been produced on one sequencing platform. Donor age, sex, ethnicity and CMV serostatus were compiled alongside the repertoire data. Of the approximately 400 genotyped donors, 81% were placed in the genetic ancestry cluster associated with self-reported Caucasian donors. Rather than drawing on any new phenotypic data, the later analysis identified candidate immune exposures from TCR beta sequences and the way those sequences occurred across donors. The number of typed donors differed by locus: about 620-640 for A, B, C, DRB1 and DQB1; approximately 530 for DQA1; about 600 for DPA1; and some 430 for DPB1. In addition to the first cohort of approximately 670 subjects, a separate validation cohort of 130 or so different subjects was used. Because of strong linkage in the cohort, 5 or 6 DR-DQ haplotypes were treated as single units for association and clustering. The study aimed to test whether signatures of past pathogen exposure could be identified by cataloging public T cell receptors. To decide whether each TCR beta V gene segment behaved as functional or pseudogenic, an earlier analysis of some 600 of the donors relied on high-throughput TCR beta sequencing. Among some 410 genotyped donors of the cohort, an average of about 240,000 unique TCR beta nucleotide sequences was sequenced per donor, of which about 19% were non-productive.

What the research found in general, with its limitations: An association between a missense DCLRE1C variant and V-gene and J-gene trimming of TCR beta chains was found in a later genetic analysis and replicated in an independent cohort. The classifier was reported to diagnose cytomegalovirus status with high specificity and sensitivity in both the original and validation cohorts. HLA typing was unavailable for some donors at each locus, so association tests used only the typed subset. The earlier analysis of some 560 of the donors excluded some 16 rarely observed V segments, including chromosome 9 orphons, because counts were too low. In a later analysis, HLA-associated TCR beta chains were found to be more clonally expanded and to have lower generation probabilities than equally common non-associated chains. Only TCR beta chains were sequenced in this cohort, and the absence of alpha or paired-chain data limited detectable features. In a later analysis, over 15,000 TCR beta sequences were associated with specific HLA alleles at a false discovery rate of 0.05. Linkage disequilibrium might explain the correlated functional status among segregating V segments, but an unknown experimental factor could not be ruled out. The authors suggested that the approach could potentially be extended to other disease states and immunological phenotypes. Roughly uniform sequencing depth across donors was assumed in presence/absence analyses, although this assumption may not hold. Most TCR sequences were seen in very few donors, while some public TCRs were found in many individuals. Broadly in line with IMGT annotations, most TCR beta V segments showed up in productive rearrangements about 87% or about 30% of the time in an earlier analysis of approximately 600 of the donors. In a later analysis, most CMV-associated TCR beta chains were found to appear HLA-restricted, with HLA associations seemingly driven largely by CMV exposure. Compared with the approximately 700-donor mean, donors in an Asian-associated ancestry cluster had fewer N-insertions in productive TCRs, according to a later genetic analysis. In vitro tests confirmed that a few of the cytomegalovirus-associated TCR beta chains recognize cytomegalovirus antigens. A further reported finding was that TCR beta sequences accurately predicted the HLA-A and HLA-B alleles for most subjects in the first cohort. A later analysis reported that several top co-occurrence clusters appeared linked to parvovirus B19, influenza, CMV and Epstein-Barr virus. A later analysis found that TCR association rates varied across HLA loci, with DRB1 alleles showing the most associated TCRs and HLA-C alleles the fewest. A group of highly shared sequence variants was considered likely to be a technical artifact of the sequencing pipeline. Strong co-occurrence of HLA alleles, especially DR and DQ, made assigning TCR associations to individual alleles difficult. Some IMGT-functional V segments, including TRBV6-2 and TRBV6-3, could not be told apart with the 87-base-pair reads, so those segments were excluded. The only immune exposure information available for the cohort was CMV serostatus. The study listed 150 to 200 TCR beta chains as associated with cytomegalovirus.

As concerns this clone: It lacks a known antigen. Base qualities are not recorded, but no much larger clone differs from it by a single base.

Library preparation employed the immunoSEQ multiplex PCR assay. A mixture of 60 forward primers for TCR Vbeta segments and 13 reverse primers for TCR Jbeta segments was used in the multiplex PCR. A multiplex PCR assay on genomic DNA amplified the CDR3 region of rearranged TCR beta genes. Amplified TCR beta libraries were sequenced as 87-base-pair reads on the Illumina HiSeq System. The paper's processing steps were these. A later analysis counted about 80 million unique TCR beta chains across the 550 to 700 repertoires, and 9.5 million to 11 million of these chains were shared by at least two donors. Raw reads were error-corrected and collapsed into unique sequences with a nearest-neighbor algorithm that merged closely related sequences to remove PCR and sequencing errors. CDR3 sequences were aligned to IMGT reference sequences to assign V, D and J gene segments. Each retained sequence needed at least a six-nucleotide match to both a V gene segment and a J gene segment. Rearrangements were classified as productive when the CDR3 lacked stop codons and remained in frame with V and J, and all other rearrangements were classified as non-productive. CDR3 was defined according to IMGT convention as the region running from the second conserved V-encoded cysteine to the conserved J-encoded phenylalanine. Sequences without an unambiguous match to a single V gene segment were excluded from the earlier analysis of over 500 of the donors. In an earlier analysis of 450 to 750 of the donors, a V segment was called functional when productive rearrangements were above 56.7%, and segregating when the standard deviation between donors exceeded 5%. A statistical classification framework was built for diagnosing cytomegalovirus status from the catalog of TCR beta chain sequences. In a later analysis, TCR nucleotide sequences were compared against IMGT/GENE-DB human TR gene sequences so that V and J genes could be assigned. Using the TCRdist pipeline, a later analysis assigned CDR3 sequences along with most-parsimonious VDJ recombination scenarios. In a later analysis, each TCR beta chain was defined by its CDR3 amino acid sequence together with its V-gene family, and reads without a unique V-gene family were excluded. A later analysis removed over 500 highly shared, low-generation-probability nucleotide sequences to deal with suspected cross-contamination and a sequencing artifact. In a later analysis, a clonal expansion index for each public chain was calculated from normalized within-repertoire ranks of inferred template counts. Generation probabilities in a later analysis came from a VDJ recombination model fitted to out-of-frame rearrangements, and those results were checked against IGoR. A later analysis scored TCR-TCR, TCR-HLA and TCR-CMV co-occurrence with hypergeometric tests, applying a repertoire-size bias correction to TCR pairs. A later analysis estimated false discovery rates by permuting HLA or CMV assignments 20 times. In a later analysis, co-occurring TCRs were grouped with DBSCAN, and TCRdist sequence similarity was added when clustering was performed within HLA-allele-positive subsets. Co-occurrence clustering excluded repertoires with fewer than 30,000 or more than 120,000 public chains, plus five with anomalous nucleotide sharing. The table comes from immuneACCESS by way of TCRdb, which keeps in-frame sequences with V and J called. Part of the clones is missing from these tables; in studies checked, under half for an unresolved V gene and the rest for unknown reasons. V, J and clone size derive from that table, while D and trimming were established from the DNA sequence. Within this sample are roughly 120,000 clones, with 60% to 80% of them counted one time only. Around 4.9% of the sample is in the top ten clones.

The cohort comprised 550 to 700 healthy bone marrow donors. At the time of sampling, all cohort members were nominally healthy, though unrecorded immune exposures were likely present. The donor tested CMV seropositive, placing the donor among the 250 to 350 seropositive members of the cohort. Every donor gave a peripheral blood sample, and the peripheral blood mononuclear cells from that sample were used for TCR beta sequencing. The Qiagen DNeasy Blood Extraction Kit was used to extract genomic DNA from the blood cell samples. CDR1 and CDR2 are read off the germline V gene (reference sequence) as MNHEY and SMNVEV. Unmatched junction bases come to 10, with V trimmed by 5 bases and J by 4 bases. From the cysteine through the phenylalanine, the CDR3 covers 15 amino acids. Left in the record is the CDR3 DNA by itself, 45 bases read in frame from the first base.

This receptor was taken from a man aged 45-60 years in good health and CMV-seropositive. The rearranged segments are TRBV27 and TRBJ1-2; TRBD1 lines up with 7 middle nucleotides. The sequenced material came from PBMCs. The CDR3 is CASSLNRDRPYGYTF. The DNA sequence reads TGTGCCAGCAGTCTTAACCGGGACAGACCCTATGGCTACACCTTC.